The 14 T cell receptor beta chains below all came from one sample that was sequenced in a study of TIL therapy for anti-PD-1-resistant metastatic lung cancer. The sample's time point: pre-treatment sample, taken before nivolumab and TIL therapy. This was the immunoSEQ v3 assay. Method: immunoSEQ multiplex PCR; TCRdb's copy keeps in-frame clones and lacks some. The sample holds more than 50,000 clones, roughly 84% seen once. The material was blood, obtained at baseline. These receptors were taken from a person aged 25-79 years with non-small cell lung cancer.

CDR3 amino acids: CASSDPTGQGVPTNEKLFF. The CDR3 DNA follows: TGTGCCAGCAGTGACCCTACGGGACAGGGTGTTCCCACTAATGAAAAACTGTTTTTT. V is TRBV6-4 and J is TRBJ1-4; the match to TRBD1 covers 9 bases. The V segment lost 2 bases and the J segment 2 bases; nucleotides outside the gene matches: 12. Looked up from germline, CDR1 is MRHNA and CDR2 is SNTAGT. The CDR3 totals 19 residues.

The chain recombines TRBV27 with TRBJ2-7; TRBD2 aligns across 9 bases. CDR1 and CDR2 (germline): MNHEY, SMNVEV (reference sequence). This CDR3 is built from 15 residues. V trimming: 5 bases; J trimming: 3 bases; junction bases outside the gene matches: 8. The CDR3 DNA is TGTGCCAGCAGTCCTAGCGGGATTTCTCTCTACGAGCAGTACTTC. Translated, it gives CASSPSGISLYEQYF.

The chain combines TRBV30 with TRBJ2-7; 7 bases line up with TRBD1. Germline V gives CDR1 GTSNPN, CDR2 SVGIG (reference sequence). The CDR3 consists of 13 residues. Trimming at V came to 5 bases and at J to 6 bases, leaving 10 bases not matched to a gene. DNA for the CDR3: TGTGCCTGGTCTTATCAGGGGGAAGGCGAGCAGTACTTC. It is translated as CAWSYQGEGEQYF.

The chain employs TRBV28 and TRBJ1-1; D is possibly TRBD1 (6 bases). V was cut by 3 bases and J by 4 bases, with 18 bases left in between. Looked up from germline, CDR1 is MDHEN and CDR2 is SYDVKM. The CDR3 consists of 16 residues. CDR3 DNA: TGTGCCAGCAGTTTCGGCCAAGGGGGGCGGGGCACTGAAGCTTTCTTT. It specifies CASSFGQGGRGTEAFF.

V and J are TRBV6-6 and TRBJ1-5, with 8 positions matching TRBD1. Germline V gene sequence: CDR1 MNHNY, CDR2 SVGAGI (reference sequence). This CDR3 has 14 residues. After removal of 5 bases from V and 7 bases from J, the junction contained 7 bases not matched to a gene. CDR3 amino acids: CASSLQGAWQPQHF. DNA for the CDR3: TGTGCCAGCAGTCTTCAGGGGGCTTGGCAGCCCCAGCATTTT.

The chain links TRBV11-2 to TRBJ2-5; 11 bases fit TRBD2. Germline loops: CDR1 SGHAT, CDR2 FQNNGV. Germline trimming cut 5 bases from V and 2 bases from J; bases unmatched to any gene: 1. The CDR3 totals 14 residues. CDR3 sequence: CASSRLAGQETQYF. The CDR3 DNA sequence: TGTGCCAGCAGCCGACTAGCGGGGCAAGAGACCCAGTACTTC.

This clone was found a few times. The V gene is TRBV12-3 or TRBV12-4, the J gene TRBJ1-1; D is ambiguous. Trimming stripped 6 bases from V and 0 bases from J, with 5 bases between. The CDR3 length is 12 residues. The CDR3 DNA is TGTGCCAGCAGAAACCTGAACACTGAAGCTTTCTTT. This sequence encodes CASRNLNTEAFF.

V is TRBV5-1 and J is TRBJ2-3; the match to TRBD2 covers 9 bases. Germline CDR1 is SGHRS and CDR2 is YFSETQ. Losses at the gene ends were 1 base for V and 4 bases for J; bases not matched to a gene: 19. The CDR3 contains 20 residues. The CDR3 reads CASSLRRQGTLSGGSDTQYF. Written as DNA, the CDR3 is TGCGCCAGCAGCTTGAGGAGACAGGGCACCCTTAGCGGGGGATCAGATACGCAGTATTTT.

This chain joins TRBV3-1 (or the pseudogene TRBV3-2) and TRBJ1-4; 7 positions match TRBD1. V dropped 4 bases and J dropped 4; count of bases not matched to a gene: 21. The CDR3 spans 20 residues. The germline V gene encodes CDR1 LGHDT and CDR2 YNNKEL (reference sequence). CDR3 coding DNA: TGTGCCAGCAGCCCGCGACTAAGCCCGCGTAACAGGGGCCTTAATGAAAAACTGTTTTTT. Translated: CASSPRLSPRNRGLNEKLFF.

The chain uses TRBV5-1 and TRBJ2-1; D possibly uses TRBD1 or TRBD2 (5 bases each). The germline V gene encodes CDR1 SGHRS and CDR2 YFSETQ. The CDR3 extends over 14 amino acids. V lost 0 bases and J 2 bases, leaving 6 bases between the germline ends. The CDR3 loop is CASSLAGPYNEQFF. In DNA form, the CDR3 reads TGCGCCAGCAGCTTGGCGGGACCCTACAATGAGCAGTTCTTC.

The chain employs TRBV5-1 and TRBJ1-2; a weak D match, TRBD1 (6 bases). V lost 0 bases, J lost 4 bases, and 13 bases lay in between. The germline V gene has CDR1 SGHRS and CDR2 YFSETQ. The CDR3 covers 15 residues. CDR3 region: CASSLGEQGGYGYTF. DNA of the CDR3: TGCGCCAGCAGCTTGGGTGAACAGGGAGGCTATGGCTACACCTTC.

The V call is TRBV28, the J call TRBJ2-7, with D maybe TRBD1 (6 bases). Germline CDR1 and CDR2: MDHEN and SYDVKM. Trimming removed 6 bases from V and 7 bases from J, with 19 bases in between. The CDR3 sequence is 14 residues long. The CDR3 DNA is TGTGCCAGCAGCTCCGGACAGCTCCCAAAAGAGCAGTACTTC. The encoded protein is CASSSGQLPKEQYF.

The genes are TRBV29-1 and TRBJ1-1; D is ambiguous. Between the trimmed V and J ends, which lost 7 bases and 4 bases, there was a span of 16 bases. The germline V gene encodes CDR1 SQVTM and CDR2 ANQGSEA. This CDR3 is built from 13 residues. The CDR3 DNA is TGCAGCGGAGCTCGGGATATGGGCACTGAAGCTTTCTTT. Translated, it gives CSGARDMGTEAFF.

This clone has only one observation. V gene TRBV27 combines with J gene TRBJ2-1; a possible D gene is TRBD2 (7 bases). Germline V gene sequence: CDR1 MNHEY, CDR2 SMNVEV (reference sequence). V gave up 3 bases and J gave up 7 bases, with 19 bases separating them. The length of the CDR3 is 16 residues. The DNA of the CDR3 is TGTGCCAGCAGTTTGTTCCCCGGGGGGCCCCTTAATGAGCAGTTCTTC. It codes for CASSLFPGGPLNEQFF.